The clone carrying this T cell receptor beta chain was recorded at least ten times. Its antigen is undetermined. Quantitative 5'-RACE was performed with molecular barcodes, and it yielded the TCR beta libraries. In TCRdb, the 5' RACE reads were re-called with MiXCR into one record per CDR3 protein. The sample yields 100,000 to 150,000 distinct CDR3 sequences, about a tenth seen once. The data originate from a study of CD8 T cells in ankylosing spondylitis. Findings and caveats of the study: Disease-linked clones reportedly concentrated significantly in matched ankylosing spondylitis synovial fluid. In reactive arthritis synovial fluid and blood, some motif variants had been reported before.

The CDR3 is 15 residues long. The germline V gene encodes CDR1 KGHSH and CDR2 LQKENI. Trimming cost V 3 bases and J 11 bases; bases outside gene matches: 9. The TCR comes from a male donor with ankylosing spondylitis or in good health (not recorded which). This chain connects TRBV18 to TRBJ2-6; TRBD1 matches at 8 bases. Sequenced sample: blood, either unsorted or a sorted T cell fraction (not recorded which). The CDR3 loop is CASSPPGQVNYVLTF. Here the CDR3 DNA reads TGTGCCAGCTCACCTCCGGGACAGGTAAACTACGTCCTGACTTTC.